Following are 28 T cell receptor beta chains from one sample sequenced in a study of molecular identifiers for immune sequencing clone quantification. TCRdb itself ran the PCR reads through MiXCR, one entry per CDR3 protein. The sample has under 600,000 distinct CDR3 sequences, around 23% seen once. The sample was naive CD8+ T cells from blood, with Jurkat cell RNA spiked in. Subset reported: FACS-sorted CD8+CD4-CCR7+CD45RA+ naive T cells. These TCRs come from a human donor in good health. Some libraries in this study had Jurkat cell RNA spiked in.

The V gene is TRBV6-5, the J gene TRBJ2-3; no reliable D call. From germline, CDR1 is MNHEY and CDR2 SVGAGI. The CDR3 runs 13 residues. Trimming took 2 bases from V and 3 from J, leaving 6 bases between them. CDR3 in amino acids: CASSYVATDTQYF. CDR3 DNA: TGTGCCAGCAGTTACGTGGCGACAGATACGCAGTATTTT.

Only a few counts were recorded for this clonotype. CDR3 loop: CASSSDFVRYEQYF. The CDR3, as DNA: TGTGCCAGCAGCAGCGACTTTGTGAGGTACGAGCAGTACTTC. The rearrangement joins TRBV2 to TRBJ2-7; D is unresolved. CDR3 length: 14 residues. Between the trimmed V and J ends, which lost 6 bases and 4 bases, there was a span of 16 bases. CDR1 and CDR2 from the germline V gene are SNHLY and FYNNEI.

J is TRBJ2-1 and V is TRBV7-9; TRBD1 matches 8 bases. CDR1 and CDR2 from the germline V gene are SEHNR and FQNEAQ (reference sequence). After removal of 5 bases from V and 7 bases from J, the junction contained 7 bases not matched to a gene. This CDR3 contains 14 residues. CDR3 protein: CASSTPDRANEQFF. CDR3 coding DNA: TGTGCCAGCAGCACACCGGACAGGGCAAATGAGCAGTTCTTC.

The rearrangement uses TRBV7-9 and TRBJ2-5; D gene uncertain. This CDR3 spans 16 amino acids. V dropped 5 bases and J dropped 5 bases, with 21 bases sitting between them. Germline CDR1 and CDR2: SEHNR and FQNEAQ (reference sequence). The CDR3 DNA sequence: TGTGCCAGCAGCCGATCGGAATTTGATCCGTGGGAGACCCAGTACTTC. It translates to CASSRSEFDPWETQYF.

This clonotype was seen repeatedly, ten times or more. The rearrangement links TRBV27 to TRBJ2-7, with TRBD1 as a possible D gene (6 bases). Germline V gene lookup returns CDR1 MNHEY and CDR2 SMNVEV (reference sequence). The ends were cut back, 6 bases at V and 3 bases at J, with 6 bases in the middle. This CDR3 spans 11 amino acids. Written as DNA, the CDR3 is TGTGCCAGCAGACAGGGCTACGAGCAGTACTTC. It specifies CASRQGYEQYF.

This clonotype appeared a few times. The chain carries TRBV27 and TRBJ2-1, with 12 bases lining up with TRBD1. V lost 7 bases, J lost 6 bases, and 4 bases stayed unmatched. The CDR3 is made up of 14 amino acids. Per the germline V gene, CDR1 is MNHEY and CDR2 is SMNVEV (reference sequence). CDR3 loop: CASKGQGAANEQFF. As DNA, the CDR3 is TGTGCCAGCAAGGGACAGGGGGCGGCCAATGAGCAGTTCTTC.

This clonotype came up once. A single base separates this from a much larger clone, so it may be a read error. The J gene is TRBJ2-7, the V gene TRBV20-1; TRBD2 agrees at 9 bases. Per the germline V gene, CDR1 is DFQATT and CDR2 is SNEGSKA (reference sequence). The CDR3 covers 13 residues. CDR3 amino acids: CSVRPGLAYEQYF. Here the CDR3 DNA reads TGCAGTGTTAGACCGGGACTAGCTTACGAGCAGTACTTC.

Comment on this clonotype: Being one base from a much bigger clone, this may be a read error. The V gene is TRBV4-1, the J gene TRBJ1-1, with D perhaps TRBD1 (6 bases). V was shortened by 2 bases and J by 1 base, with 14 bases between the two germline ends. This CDR3 comprises 16 residues. Germline V gives CDR1 MGHRA, CDR2 YSYEKL. For the CDR3, the DNA is TGCGCCAGCAGCCAATACCAGACAGGAGCGAACACTGAAGCTTTCTTT. The encoded protein is CASSQYQTGANTEAFF.

This clonotype was found many times. DNA of the CDR3: TGTGCCAGCAGCCAAGGGTCCCTCTGGGCCGGGGAGCTGTTTTTT. The encoded protein is CASSQGSLWAGELFF. V is TRBV14 and J is TRBJ2-2; D is ambiguous. The V gene's germline CDR1 is SGHDN and CDR2 FVKESK. The length of the CDR3 is 15 residues. V lost 1 base, J lost 6 bases, and 12 bases lay in between.

The table lists this clonotype with many counts. The gene calls are TRBV12-3 or TRBV12-4 and TRBJ2-5; no reliable D call. Trimming removed 5 bases from V and 5 bases from J, with 6 bases in between. This CDR3 comprises 11 residues. The CDR3 spells CASSIGETQYF. CDR3 nucleotide sequence: TGTGCCAGCAGTATTGGGGAGACCCAGTACTTC.

This clonotype was observed many times. The chain has TRBV20-1 and TRBJ2-7, with TRBD2 identical over 7 bases. The junction had 2 bases not matched to a gene; V was cut back by 0 bases and J by 6 bases. This CDR3 is built from 12 residues. Germline V lookup: CDR1 DFQATT, CDR2 SNEGSKA (reference sequence). The CDR3 protein is CSARDLAAEQYF. The CDR3 DNA sequence: TGCAGTGCTAGAGACCTAGCGGCCGAGCAGTACTTC.

This clonotype was detected a few times. This chain links TRBV29-1 with TRBJ2-1, with a tentative D call TRBD2 (5 bases). With 3 bases removed from V and 3 bases from J, the gap between germline ends came to 21 bases. From germline, CDR1 is SQVTM and CDR2 ANQGSEA. The CDR3 has 17 amino acids. In nucleotides, the CDR3 is TGCAGCGTTGAGGGCAGGACTCCCACTCAAGTCTACAATGAGCAGTTCTTC. Its protein product is CSVEGRTPTQVYNEQFF.

This clonotype was seen a handful of times. The chain joins TRBV19 to TRBJ2-3; 8 nucleotides agree with TRBD2. The J segment lost 2 bases and the V segment lost 6 bases, leaving 4 bases of the junction unmatched. Looked up from germline, CDR1 is LNHDA and CDR2 is SQIVND (reference sequence). CDR3 length: 14 residues. The CDR3 nucleotides are TGTGCCAGTAGGGATAGCGGGGACACAGATACGCAGTATTTT. This codes for CASRDSGDTDTQYF. The whole variable domain, remainder taken from reference TRBV19 and TRBJ2-3, is DGGITQSPKYLFRKEGQNVTLSCEQNLNHDAMYWYRQDPGQGLRLIYYSQIVNDFQKGDIAEGYSVSREKKESFPLTVTSAQKNPTAFYLCASRDSGDTDTQYFGPGTRLTVL.

The CDR3 loop is CASSVDLADEQFF. As DNA, the CDR3 is TGTGCCAGCAGCGTAGACCTGGCCGATGAGCAGTTCTTC. The V call is TRBV9, the J call TRBJ2-1; D gene ambiguous. This CDR3 comprises 13 residues. Germline CDR1 SGDLS, CDR2 YYNGEE. The ends were cut back, 0 bases at V and 8 bases at J, with 9 bases in the middle.

This clonotype was seen at least ten times. The rearrangement joins TRBV5-6 to TRBJ2-2; D is perhaps TRBD2 (5 bases). Per germline, CDR1 SGHDT and CDR2 YYEEEE. The length of the CDR3 is 15 residues. Trimming pared 2 bases from V and 6 bases from J, leaving 14 bases between. The CDR3 DNA reads as TGTGCCAGCAGCTTCTTCCCTAGCAGTTCCGGGGAGCTGTTTTTT. Translation gives CASSFFPSSSGELFF.

This clonotype was seen a handful of times. J is TRBJ2-5 and V is TRBV11-2; 11 nucleotides agree with TRBD1. The CDR3 totals 15 residues. The junction had 7 bases not matched to a gene; V was cut back by 5 bases and J by 5 bases. The germline V gene has CDR1 SGHAT and CDR2 FQNNGV. CDR3 loop: CASSPWDRGKETQYF. For the CDR3, the DNA is TGTGCCAGCAGCCCATGGGACAGGGGGAAGGAGACCCAGTACTTC. The full variable domain, its missing parts supplied by reference TRBV11-2 and TRBJ2-5, is EAGVAQSPRYKIIEKRQSVAFWCNPISGHATLYWYQQILGQGPKLLIQFQNNGVVDDSQLPKDRFSAERLKGVDSTLKIQPAKLEDSAVYLCASSPWDRGKETQYFGPGTRLLVL.

This clonotype was detected many times. V usage is TRBV15 and J usage is TRBJ1-1; possibly TRBD1 for D (5 bases). Germline V gene lookup returns CDR1 LNHNV and CDR2 YYDKDF (reference sequence). The CDR3 runs 14 residues. V was pared by 4 bases and J by 4 bases, with 13 bases between. The chain's CDR3 is CATSKGLGGTEAFF. The CDR3 DNA sequence: TGTGCCACCAGCAAGGGGTTGGGGGGCACTGAAGCTTTCTTT.

The V call is TRBV10-1, the J call TRBJ1-1; 7 nucleotides align to TRBD1. This CDR3 comprises 16 residues. V lost 0 bases to trimming and J lost 5 bases; unmatched junction nucleotides: 9. Germline lookup yields CDR1 WNHNN and CDR2 SYGVQD (reference sequence). The CDR3 coding sequence is TGCGCCAGCAGTGAGTCCCGGGACAGCCCTTCGACTGAAGCTTTCTTT. Translation gives CASSESRDSPSTEAFF.

The rearrangement links TRBV14 to TRBJ2-5, with D possibly matching TRBD1 (6 bases). Germline values: CDR1 SGHDN, CDR2 FVKESK. This CDR3 is built from 14 residues. Deletions cut 2 bases from V and 2 bases from J, with 9 bases between. The CDR3 DNA follows: TGTGCCAGCAGCCAAAACAGGGTTCAAGAGACCCAGTACTTC. Translating gives CASSQNRVQETQYF. Complete variable domain (other parts from reference TRBV14 and TRBJ2-5): EAGVTQFPSHSVIEKGQTVTLRCDPISGHDNLYWYRRVMGKEIKFLLHFVKESKQDESGMPNNRFLAERTGGTYSTLKVQPAELEDSGVYFCASSQNRVQETQYFGPGTRLLVL.

This clonotype showed up just a few times. V usage is TRBV5-1 and J usage is TRBJ1-1; 9 positions match TRBD1. The CDR3 length is 14 residues. Trimming cost V 4 bases and J 4 bases; bases outside gene matches: 5. Germline V lookup: CDR1 SGHRS, CDR2 YFSETQ. The CDR3 nucleotides read TGCGCCAGCAGCACGGGACAGGGATTCACTGAAGCTTTCTTT. It specifies CASSTGQGFTEAFF.

The rearrangement links TRBV4-1 to TRBJ2-1; D is possibly TRBD1 (5 bases). The V gene lost 0 bases and the J gene lost 6 bases, with 12 bases spanning the gap. CDR1 is MGHRA and CDR2 is YSYEKL in the germline V gene. This CDR3 has 15 amino acids. Here the CDR3 DNA reads TGCGCCAGCAGCCAAGAACGGGCTCAGGGCAATGAGCAGTTCTTC. It yields the protein CASSQERAQGNEQFF.

Concerning this clonotype: The junction departs from germline at one end; a sequencing error may be responsible. The genes are TRBV28 and TRBJ2-1, with a tentative D call TRBD1 (6 bases). CDR1 MDHEN and CDR2 SYDVKM come from the germline V gene. This CDR3 is 15 amino acids long. CDR3 region: CAGSRTGYSYNEQFF. CDR3 nucleotide sequence: TGTGCCGGCAGTCGTACAGGGTATTCCTACAATGAGCAGTTCTTC.

Turning to this clonotype: The final CDR3 position lacks the conserved phenylalanine or tryptophan, pointing to a likely read error. It is unclear where the CDR3 begins or ends on the DNA, so no DNA is shown, and the CDR3 is as TCRdb lists it. The rearrangement links TRBV7-9 to TRBJ2-3; the D segment call TRBD2 is taken from the table without a DNA check. Both ends counted, the CDR3 spans 14 residues. In germline, CDR1 is SEHNR, CDR2 FQNEAQ (reference sequence). CDR3 amino acids: CASSLGAVTDTHYY.

This clonotype was detected ten times or more. The chain combines TRBV2 with TRBJ2-7; no clear D. CDR1 is SNHLY and CDR2 is FYNNEI in the germline V gene. The CDR3 runs 13 residues. Trimming cost V 4 bases and J 2 bases, with 9 bases left between them. The chain's CDR3 is CASSGLGPYEQYF. The CDR3 DNA follows: TGTGCCAGCAGTGGCCTGGGCCCCTACGAGCAGTACTTC.

The J gene is TRBJ2-2, the V gene TRBV28; TRBD2 aligns across 7 bases. Germline V lookup: CDR1 MDHEN, CDR2 SYDVKM. Trimming took 4 bases from V and 7 from J; bases not matched to a gene: 6. The CDR3 has 14 amino acids. In DNA, the CDR3 is TGTGCCAGCAGTTGGGGAGGGTGGAGCGGGGAGCTGTTTTTT. Its translation: CASSWGGWSGELFF.

This clonotype was seen ten or more times. The gene calls are TRBV29-1 and TRBJ2-1; D may be TRBD2 (6 bases). V was trimmed by 7 bases and J by 9 bases, leaving 10 bases between them. The CDR3 is 10 amino acids. Germline CDR1 and CDR2: SQVTM and ANQGSEA. The CDR3 spells CSALAPEQFF. Written as DNA, the CDR3 is TGCAGCGCCCTAGCGCCTGAGCAGTTCTTC.

The chain carries TRBV9 and TRBJ2-3; D might be TRBD1 or TRBD2, each matching 5 bases. V shed 2 bases and J shed 2 bases, with 12 bases lying between them. This CDR3 region has 15 residues. Looked up from germline, CDR1 is SGDLS and CDR2 is YYNGEE. CDR3 nucleotide sequence: TGTGCCAGCAGCGTTGGGGGTAGCGTCACAGATACGCAGTATTTT. Residues: CASSVGGSVTDTQYF.

This clonotype was detected ten times or more. The rearrangement links TRBV7-9 to TRBJ2-3; D is ambiguous. Germline CDR1 is SEHNR and CDR2 is FQNEAQ (reference sequence). The CDR3 covers 8 residues. The CDR3 bases are TGTGCTGGGGATACGCAGTATTTT. It is translated as CAGDTQYF.